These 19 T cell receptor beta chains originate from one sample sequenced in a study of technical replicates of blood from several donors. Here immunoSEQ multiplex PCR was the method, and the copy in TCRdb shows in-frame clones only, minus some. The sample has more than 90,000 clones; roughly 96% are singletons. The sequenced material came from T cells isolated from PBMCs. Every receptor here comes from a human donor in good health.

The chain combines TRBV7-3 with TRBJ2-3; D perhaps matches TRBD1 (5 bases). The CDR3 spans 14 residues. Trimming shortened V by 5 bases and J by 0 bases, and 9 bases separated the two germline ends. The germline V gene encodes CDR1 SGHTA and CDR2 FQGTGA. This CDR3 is CASSPDRSTDTQYF. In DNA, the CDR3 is TGTGCCAGCAGCCCCGACAGAAGCACAGATACGCAGTATTTT.

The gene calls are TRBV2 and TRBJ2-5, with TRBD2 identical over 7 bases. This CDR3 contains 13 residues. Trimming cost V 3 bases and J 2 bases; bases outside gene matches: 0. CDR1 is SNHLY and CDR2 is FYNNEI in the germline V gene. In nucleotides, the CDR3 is TGTGCCAGCAGTGACGGGAGGCAAGAGACCCAGTACTTC. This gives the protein CASSDGRQETQYF.

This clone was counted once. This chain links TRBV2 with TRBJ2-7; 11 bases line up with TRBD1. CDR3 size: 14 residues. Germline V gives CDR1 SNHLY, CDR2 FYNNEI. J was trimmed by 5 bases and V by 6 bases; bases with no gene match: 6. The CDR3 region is CASRDRGRFHEQYF. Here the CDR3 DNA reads TGTGCCAGCAGGGACAGGGGGCGCTTCCACGAGCAGTACTTC. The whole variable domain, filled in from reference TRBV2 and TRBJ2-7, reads EPEVTQTPSHQVTQMGQEVILRCVPISNHLYFYWYRQILGQKVEFLVSFYNNEISEKSEIFDDQFSVERPDGSNFTLKIRSTKLEDSAMYFCASRDRGRFHEQYFGPGTRLTVT.

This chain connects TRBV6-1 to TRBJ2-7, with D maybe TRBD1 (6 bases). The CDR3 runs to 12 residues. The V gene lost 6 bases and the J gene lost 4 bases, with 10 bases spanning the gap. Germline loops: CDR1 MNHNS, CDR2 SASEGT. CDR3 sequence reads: CASSGTPYEQYF. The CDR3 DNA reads TGTGCCAGCAGCGGGACACCTTACGAGCAGTACTTC.

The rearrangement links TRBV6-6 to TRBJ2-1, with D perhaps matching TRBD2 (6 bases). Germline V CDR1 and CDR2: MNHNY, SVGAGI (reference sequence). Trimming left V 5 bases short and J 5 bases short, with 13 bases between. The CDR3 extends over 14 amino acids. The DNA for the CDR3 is TGTGCCAGCAGTCGTCCGGGAGAAAACAATGAGCAGTTCTTC. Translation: CASSRPGENNEQFF.

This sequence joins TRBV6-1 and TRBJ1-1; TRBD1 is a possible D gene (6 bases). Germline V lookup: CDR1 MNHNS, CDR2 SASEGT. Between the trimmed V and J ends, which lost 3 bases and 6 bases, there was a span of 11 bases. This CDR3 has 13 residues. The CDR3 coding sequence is TGTGCCAGCAGTGACGGGACACTCGCTGAAGCTTTCTTT. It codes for CASSDGTLAEAFF.

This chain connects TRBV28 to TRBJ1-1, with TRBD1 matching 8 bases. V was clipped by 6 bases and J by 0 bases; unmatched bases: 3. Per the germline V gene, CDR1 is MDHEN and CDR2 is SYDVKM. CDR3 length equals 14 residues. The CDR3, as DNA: TGTGCCAGCAGCCCGGGACAGGTGAACACTGAAGCTTTCTTT. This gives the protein CASSPGQVNTEAFF. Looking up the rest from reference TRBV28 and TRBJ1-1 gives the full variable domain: DVKVTQSSRYLVKRTGEKVFLECVQDMDHENMFWYRQDPGLGLRLIYFSYDVKMKEKGDIPEGYSVSREKKERFSLILESASTNQTSMYLCASSPGQVNTEAFFGQGTRLTVV.

The CDR3 sequence is CASSIQTGTGVHEQYF. The CDR3 DNA follows: TGTGCCAGCAGCATCCAGACCGGGACAGGGGTCCACGAGCAGTACTTC. The chain uses TRBV7-9 and TRBJ2-7; 10 bases fit TRBD1. Trimming cost V 5 bases and J 5 bases; bases outside gene matches: 12. This CDR3 comprises 16 residues. Germline V CDR1 and CDR2: SEHNR, FQNEAQ (reference sequence).

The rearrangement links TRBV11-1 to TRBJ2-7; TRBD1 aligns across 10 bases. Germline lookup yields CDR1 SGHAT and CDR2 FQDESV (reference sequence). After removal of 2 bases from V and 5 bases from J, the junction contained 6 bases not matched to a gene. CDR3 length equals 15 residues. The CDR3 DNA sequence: TGTGCCAGCAGCTTACTATCCGGGACAGGGGACGAGCAGTACTTC. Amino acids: CASSLLSGTGDEQYF.

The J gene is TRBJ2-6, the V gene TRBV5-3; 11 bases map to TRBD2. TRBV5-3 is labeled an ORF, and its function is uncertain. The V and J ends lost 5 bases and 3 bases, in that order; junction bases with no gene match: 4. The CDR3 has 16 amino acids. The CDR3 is CARRLGTSGGANVLTF. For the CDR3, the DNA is TGTGCCAGAAGGCTCGGGACTAGCGGTGGGGCCAACGTCCTGACTTTC.

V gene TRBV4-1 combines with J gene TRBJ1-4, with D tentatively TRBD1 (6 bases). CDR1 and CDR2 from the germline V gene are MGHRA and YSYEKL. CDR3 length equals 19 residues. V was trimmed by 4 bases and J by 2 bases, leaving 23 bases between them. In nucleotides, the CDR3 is TGCGCCAGCAGCCCAAAGGGAGGGGGGAGGGCTGGGACTAATGAAAAACTGTTTTTT. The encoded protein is CASSPKGGGRAGTNEKLFF.

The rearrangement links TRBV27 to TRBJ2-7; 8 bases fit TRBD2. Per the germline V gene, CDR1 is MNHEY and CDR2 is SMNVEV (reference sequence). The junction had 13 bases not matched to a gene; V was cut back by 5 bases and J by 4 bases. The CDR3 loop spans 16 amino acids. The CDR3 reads CASSLLPSGGLYEQYF. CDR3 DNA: TGTGCCAGCAGTCTACTACCGAGCGGGGGTTTGTACGAGCAGTACTTC.

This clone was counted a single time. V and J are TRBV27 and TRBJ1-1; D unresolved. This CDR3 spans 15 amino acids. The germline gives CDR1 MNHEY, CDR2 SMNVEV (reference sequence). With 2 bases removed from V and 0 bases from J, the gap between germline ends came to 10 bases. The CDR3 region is CASSLGKTMNTEAFF. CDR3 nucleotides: TGTGCCAGCAGTTTAGGCAAAACCATGAACACTGAAGCTTTCTTT.

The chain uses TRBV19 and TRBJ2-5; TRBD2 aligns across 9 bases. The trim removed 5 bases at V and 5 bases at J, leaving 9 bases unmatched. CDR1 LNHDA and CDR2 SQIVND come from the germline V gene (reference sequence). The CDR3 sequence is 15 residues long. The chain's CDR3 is CASSVGAGGRETQYF. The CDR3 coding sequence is TGTGCCAGTAGTGTCGGGGCGGGAGGGCGGGAGACCCAGTACTTC.

CDR3 coding DNA: TGTGCCAGTAGTATAGACCTGGAAAACCAAAGACAGGTAGGAAACACTGAAGCTTTCTTT. Protein sequence: CASSIDLENQRQVGNTEAFF. V and J are TRBV19 and TRBJ1-1, with D tentatively TRBD1 (6 bases). CDR3 length: 20 residues. CDR1 and CDR2 (germline): LNHDA, SQIVND (reference sequence). Trimming removed 0 bases at V and 2 bases at J, with 25 bases between.

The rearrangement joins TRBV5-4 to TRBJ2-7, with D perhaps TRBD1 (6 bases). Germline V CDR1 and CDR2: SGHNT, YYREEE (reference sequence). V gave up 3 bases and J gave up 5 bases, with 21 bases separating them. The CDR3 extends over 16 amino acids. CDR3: CASSSTHLDSFDEQYF. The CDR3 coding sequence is TGTGCCAGCAGCTCTACCCACCTGGACAGCTTCGACGAGCAGTACTTC. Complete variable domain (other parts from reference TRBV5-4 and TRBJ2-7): ETGVTQSPTHLIKTRGQQVTLRCSSQSGHNTVSWYQQALGQGPQFIFQYYREEENGRGNFPPRFSGLQFPNYSSELNVNALELDDSALYLCASSSTHLDSFDEQYFGPGTRLTVT.

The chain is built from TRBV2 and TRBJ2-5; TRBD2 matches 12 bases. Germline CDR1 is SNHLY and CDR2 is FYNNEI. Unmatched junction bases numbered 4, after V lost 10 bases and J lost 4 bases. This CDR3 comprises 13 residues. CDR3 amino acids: CAIAGLAGETQYF. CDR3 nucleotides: TGTGCCATTGCGGGACTAGCGGGAGAGACCCAGTACTTC.

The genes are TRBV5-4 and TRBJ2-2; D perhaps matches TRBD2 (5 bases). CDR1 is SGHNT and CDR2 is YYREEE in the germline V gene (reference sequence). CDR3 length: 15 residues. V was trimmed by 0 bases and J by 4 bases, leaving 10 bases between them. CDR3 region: CASSLGRGTTGELFF. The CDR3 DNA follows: TGTGCCAGCAGCTTGGGCCGGGGTACCACCGGGGAGCTGTTTTTT.

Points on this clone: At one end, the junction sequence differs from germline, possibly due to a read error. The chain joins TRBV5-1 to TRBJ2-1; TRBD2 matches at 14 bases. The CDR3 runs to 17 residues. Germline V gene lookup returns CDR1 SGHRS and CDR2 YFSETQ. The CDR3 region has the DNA TGCGCCAGCAGCCAGGGACTAGCGGGGGCCTCCTCCAATGAGCAGTTCTTC. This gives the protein CASSQGLAGASSNEQFF. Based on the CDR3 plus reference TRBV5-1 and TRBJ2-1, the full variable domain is KAGVTQTPRYLIKTRGQQVTLSCSPISGHRSVSWYQQTPGQGLQFLFEYFSETQRNKGNFPGRFSGRQFSNSRSEMNVSTLELGDSALYLCASSQGLAGASSNEQFFGPGTRLTVL.